The clone carrying this TCR beta chain was found a few times. The data are from a study of cytomegalovirus exposure and HLA in healthy donors. The PCR was carried out with 60 Vbeta primers and 13 Jbeta primers. Assay used: immunoSEQ multiplex PCR; TCRdb lists only in-frame clones, some missing. This table holds fewer than 85,000 clones, around 70% found once. V was clipped by 4 bases and J by 4 bases; unmatched bases: 6. The V gene's germline CDR1 is MGHDK and CDR2 SYGVNS. CDR3 size: 14 residues. The sequence derives from a woman in her forties in good health and CMV-seropositive. Sequencing input: PBMCs. This chain connects TRBV25-1 to TRBJ1-1, with 7 bases aligning to TRBD1. CDR3 amino acids: CASSGQGRGTEAFF. In DNA form, the CDR3 reads TGTGCCAGCAGTGGACAGGGAAGGGGCACTGAAGCTTTCTTT.